Here is one T cell receptor beta chain with its context. As yet, its antigen is unknown. Every patient experienced relapse after autologous stem cell transplantation, and brentuximab vedotin exposure varied. Generated by immunoSEQ multiplex PCR, the TCRdb table keeps only in-frame clones and is missing some. The top ten hold about 20% of the sample, which has about 46,000 clones, around 80% seen once. The record originates from a study of PD-1 blockade in classical Hodgkin lymphoma. Study observations and caveats: Repertoires differed for reasons still undefined, possibly disease activity or prior therapy. CD4+ TCR diversity, unlike CD8+, climbed significantly by C4D1. Newly diagnosed patients and complete responders had comparable diversity at baseline. At baseline, newly diagnosed patients reportedly showed less TCR diversity than healthy donors.

V lost 4 bases and J lost 5; bases outside the gene matches: 12. The germline gives CDR1 LGHNT, CDR2 FRNRAP. CDR3 length: 17 residues. Here the sequenced sample was peripheral blood mononuclear cells (PBMCs), taken before the second cycle of nivolumab. The receptor's source is a human donor with classical Hodgkin lymphoma. V and J are TRBV12-5 and TRBJ2-1; 9 bases line up with TRBD2. CDR3 amino acids: CASGSAPGLALDNEQFF. Written as DNA, the CDR3 is TGTGCTAGTGGTTCGGCCCCGGGACTAGCTTTAGACAATGAGCAGTTCTTC.